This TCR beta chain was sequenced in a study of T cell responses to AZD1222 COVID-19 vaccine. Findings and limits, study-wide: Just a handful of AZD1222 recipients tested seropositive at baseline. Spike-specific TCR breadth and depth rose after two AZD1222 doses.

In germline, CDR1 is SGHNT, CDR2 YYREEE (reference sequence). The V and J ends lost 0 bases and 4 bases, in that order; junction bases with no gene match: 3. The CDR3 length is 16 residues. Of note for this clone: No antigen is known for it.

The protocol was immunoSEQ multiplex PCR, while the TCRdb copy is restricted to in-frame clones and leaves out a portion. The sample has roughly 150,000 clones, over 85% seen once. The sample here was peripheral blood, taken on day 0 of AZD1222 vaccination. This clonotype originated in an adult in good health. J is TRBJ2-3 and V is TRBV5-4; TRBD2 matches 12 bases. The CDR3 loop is CASSLERTSGADTQYF. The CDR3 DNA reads TGTGCCAGCAGCTTGGAAAGGACTAGCGGGGCAGATACGCAGTATTTT.